The present TCR beta chain was sequenced within a study of cytomegalovirus exposure and HLA in healthy donors listed by TCRdb under 2017. As for the study more broadly: An earlier analysis of several hundred of the donors reported 276 Gb of sequence data and approximately 110 million unique TCR beta sequences from 150 million to 200 million T cells. An early release that covered approximately 600 HLA-typed donors contained approximately 290 gigabases of sequencing data and about 84 million unique TCR sequences. The genetic ancestry cluster associated with self-reported Caucasian donors included approximately 85% of the roughly 360 genotyped donors. The study aimed to test whether signatures of past pathogen exposure could be identified by cataloging public T cell receptors. The study profiled the T cell repertoires of more than 500 subjects by immunosequencing and related them to cytomegalovirus serostatus. A separate validation cohort of over a hundred different subjects was used in addition to the 666-subject first cohort. To predict cytomegalovirus infection status, the study brought together high-throughput TCR immunosequencing, statistical association of individual TCRs with disease status, and machine learning. In a later analysis, previously published TCR beta repertoires from more than 500 donors were re-analyzed and high-resolution HLA genotyping was added so that TCR occurrence patterns could be studied. Rather than using new phenotypic data, the later analysis identified candidate immune exposures from TCR beta sequences and from how often those sequences occurred across donors. An earlier analysis of about 620 of the donors applied high-throughput TCR beta sequencing to assess whether each TCR beta V gene segment acted as functional or pseudogenic. Donor age, sex, ethnicity and CMV serostatus were compiled alongside the repertoire data. Genome-wide SNP genotypes for about 65% of the roughly 700 donors were used in a later genetic analysis, which treated that subset as a discovery cohort. Every discovery cohort repertoire had been produced on one sequencing platform. HLA typing included class I and class II loci at four-digit resolution. The number of typed donors differed by locus: about 620-630 for A, B, C, DRB1 and DQB1; some 540 for DQA1; 606 for DPA1; and 400 to 480 for DPB1. A few DR-DQ haplotypes were treated as single units for association and clustering because of strong linkage in the cohort. On average, roughly 240,000 unique TCR beta nucleotide sequences were sequenced per donor among several hundred genotyped donors of the cohort, with about 19% of those sequences being non-productive. General study outcomes and caveats: According to the authors, the approach could potentially be generalized to other disease states and immunological phenotypes. Linkage disequilibrium might explain the correlated functional status among segregating V segments, but an unknown experimental factor could not be excluded. Immune exposure information for the cohort was limited to CMV serostatus. In a later genetic analysis, a missense DCLRE1C variant was associated with V-gene and J-gene trimming of TCR beta chains, and the association was replicated in an independent cohort. The cohort was sequenced for TCR beta chains only, and without alpha or paired-chain data the features that could be detected were limited. Because counts were too low, roughly 17 rarely observed V segments, including chromosome 9 orphons, were left out of the earlier analysis of a few hundred of the donors. Strong co-occurrence of HLA alleles, especially DR and DQ, made assigning TCR associations to individual alleles difficult. Sequencing depth was assumed to be roughly uniform across donors in the presence/absence analyses, though that assumption may not hold. At a false discovery rate of 0.05, a later analysis linked 15,000 to 20,000 TCR beta sequences to specific HLA alleles. In an earlier analysis of approximately 600 of the donors, most TCR beta V segments were observed in productive rearrangements about 90% or about 30% of the time, broadly matching IMGT annotations. In a later analysis, several top co-occurrence clusters were reported to appear linked to parvovirus B19, influenza, CMV and Epstein-Barr virus. In a later analysis, the rate of TCR association differed among HLA loci, with DRB1 alleles having the most associated TCRs and HLA-C alleles having the fewest. According to a later analysis, most CMV-associated TCR beta chains appeared to be HLA-restricted, and the HLA associations seemed to be driven largely by CMV exposure. The classifier was reported to diagnose cytomegalovirus status with high specificity and sensitivity in both the original cohort and the validation cohort. The 87-base-pair reads could not distinguish some IMGT-functional V segments, including TRBV6-2 and TRBV6-3, so those segments were excluded. Most TCR sequences were observed very rarely across donors, whereas some public TCRs were present in many individuals. HLA typing was unavailable for some donors at each locus, so association tests used only the typed subset. According to a later genetic analysis, donors in an Asian-associated ancestry cluster had fewer N-insertions in productive TCRs than the approximately 670-donor mean. The study listed 150 to 200 TCR beta chains as associated with cytomegalovirus. A cluster of highly shared sequence variants was judged likely to be a technical artifact of the sequencing pipeline. In vitro tests confirmed that a few of the cytomegalovirus-associated TCR beta chains recognize cytomegalovirus antigens. In a later analysis, HLA-associated TCR beta chains were found to be more clonally expanded and to have lower generation probabilities than equally common non-associated chains. A further reported finding was that TCR beta sequences accurately predicted the HLA-A and HLA-B alleles for most subjects in the first cohort.

The library was prepared using the immunoSEQ multiplex PCR assay. The multiplex PCR relied on a mix of 60 forward primers for TCR Vbeta segments and 13 reverse primers for TCR Jbeta segments. Amplification of the CDR3 region of rearranged TCR beta genes was performed with a multiplex PCR assay on genomic DNA. On the Illumina HiSeq System, the amplified TCR beta libraries were sequenced as 87-base-pair reads. The authors' analysis ran thus. Across the 700 or so repertoires, a later analysis counted tens of millions of unique TCR beta chains, roughly 11 million of which were shared by at least two donors. Raw reads were error-corrected and collapsed into unique sequences by a nearest-neighbor algorithm in which closely related sequences were merged to remove PCR and sequencing errors. V, D and J gene segments were assigned by aligning CDR3 sequences to IMGT reference sequences. For a sequence to be retained, a match of at least six nucleotides to both a V gene segment and a J gene segment was required. A rearrangement counted as productive if the CDR3 had no stop codons and remained in frame with V and J, and every other rearrangement counted as non-productive. Following IMGT convention, CDR3 was defined as the stretch from the second conserved V-encoded cysteine up to the conserved J-encoded phenylalanine. The earlier analysis of roughly 590 of the donors excluded any sequence lacking an unambiguous match to a single V gene segment. An earlier analysis of several hundred of the donors called V segments functional above 56.7% productive rearrangements and segregating when the between-donor standard deviation exceeded 5%. To diagnose cytomegalovirus status from the catalog of TCR beta chain sequences, a statistical classification framework was built. In a later analysis, V and J genes were assigned by comparing TCR nucleotide sequences against IMGT/GENE-DB human TR gene sequences. In a later analysis, CDR3 sequences and most-parsimonious VDJ recombination scenarios were assigned using the TCRdist pipeline. In a later analysis, each TCR beta chain was defined by its CDR3 amino acid sequence together with its V-gene family, and reads lacking a unique V-gene family were excluded. A later analysis removed over 500 highly shared, low-generation-probability nucleotide sequences to deal with suspected cross-contamination and a sequencing artifact. For each public chain, a later analysis derived a clonal expansion index from normalized ranks of inferred template counts within each repertoire. A later analysis computed generation probabilities with a VDJ recombination model fitted to out-of-frame rearrangements, and checked the results against IGoR. In a later analysis, TCR-TCR, TCR-HLA and TCR-CMV co-occurrence was scored with hypergeometric tests, and a repertoire-size bias correction was applied to TCR pairs. False discovery rates were estimated in a later analysis by permuting HLA or CMV assignments 20 times. In a later analysis, co-occurring TCRs were grouped with DBSCAN, and TCRdist sequence similarity was added when clustering was performed within HLA-allele-positive subsets. Co-occurrence clustering excluded repertoires with fewer than 30,000 or more than 120,000 public chains, plus five with anomalous nucleotide sharing. The table was pulled from immuneACCESS by TCRdb, which kept in-frame rearrangements only. Such tables lose some clones; where checked, under half of the loss comes from unresolved V genes, and the rest has no known cause. The DNA was the basis for D and trimming; V, J and clone size are from that table. The sample records some 110,000 clones, over 70% of which are singletons. Of the sample, roughly 5% is held by the ten largest clones.

The cohort consisted of 600 to 700 healthy bone marrow donors. At the time of sampling, all cohort members were nominally healthy, though unrecorded immune exposures were likely present. The donor tested CMV seronegative and was one of the 352 seronegative cohort members. Every donor gave a peripheral blood sample, and the peripheral blood mononuclear cells from that sample were used for TCR beta sequencing. The Qiagen DNeasy Blood Extraction Kit was used to extract genomic DNA from the blood cell samples. This clone was counted once. Its binding antigen is unknown. The input lacks base qualities; no much larger clone sits a single base away. V is pruned by 5 bases and J by 2 bases, leaving 10 bases of the junction without a gene match. The germline V gene (reference sequence) yields SGHAT for CDR1 and FQDESV for CDR2. The CDR3, cysteine through phenylalanine, is 18 amino acids long. Of all the DNA, just the CDR3 is kept, 54 bases in frame from base 1.

Recombination connected TRBV11-1 to TRBJ2-6, with TRBD1 matching 9 junction bases. The material sequenced was PBMCs. The origin of this receptor is a male donor in good health and CMV-seronegative. The CDR3 in this case is CASSPHGTGTTGANVLTF. The nucleotide sequence reads as follows: TGTGCCAGCAGCCCCCACGGGACAGGGACCACTGGGGCCAACGTCCTGACTTTC.